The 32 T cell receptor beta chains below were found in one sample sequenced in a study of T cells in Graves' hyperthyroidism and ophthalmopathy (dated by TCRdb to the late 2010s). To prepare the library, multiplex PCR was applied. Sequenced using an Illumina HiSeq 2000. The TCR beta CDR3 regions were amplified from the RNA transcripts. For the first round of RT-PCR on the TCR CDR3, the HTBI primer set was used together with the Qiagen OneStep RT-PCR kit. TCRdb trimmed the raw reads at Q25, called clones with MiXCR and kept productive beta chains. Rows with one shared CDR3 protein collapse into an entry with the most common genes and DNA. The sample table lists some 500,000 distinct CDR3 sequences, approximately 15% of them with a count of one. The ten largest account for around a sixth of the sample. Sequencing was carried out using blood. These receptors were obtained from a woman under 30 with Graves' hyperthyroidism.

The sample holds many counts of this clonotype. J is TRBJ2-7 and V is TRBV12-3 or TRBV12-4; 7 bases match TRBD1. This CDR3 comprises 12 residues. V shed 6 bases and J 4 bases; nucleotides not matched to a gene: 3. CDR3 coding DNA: TGTGCCAGCAGCTTGGGACAGTACGAGCAGTACTTC. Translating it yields CASSLGQYEQYF.

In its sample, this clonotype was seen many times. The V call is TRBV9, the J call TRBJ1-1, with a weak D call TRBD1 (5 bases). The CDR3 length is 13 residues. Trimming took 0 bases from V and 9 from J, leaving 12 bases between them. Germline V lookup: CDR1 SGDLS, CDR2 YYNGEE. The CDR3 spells CASSVAGGYQAFF. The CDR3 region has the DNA TGTGCCAGCAGCGTAGCGGGGGGTTATCAAGCTTTCTTT.

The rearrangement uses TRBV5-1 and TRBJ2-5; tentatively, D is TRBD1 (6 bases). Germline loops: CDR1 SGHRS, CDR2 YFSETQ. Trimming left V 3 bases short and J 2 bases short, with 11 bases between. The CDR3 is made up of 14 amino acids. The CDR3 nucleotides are TGCGCCAGCAGCTCCCGGACAGAACAAGAGACCCAGTACTTC. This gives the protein CASSSRTEQETQYF.

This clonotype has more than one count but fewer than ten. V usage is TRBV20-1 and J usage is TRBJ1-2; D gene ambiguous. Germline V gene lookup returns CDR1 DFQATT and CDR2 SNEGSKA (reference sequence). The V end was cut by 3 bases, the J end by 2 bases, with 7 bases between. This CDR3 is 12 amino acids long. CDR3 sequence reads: CSASQPNYGYTF. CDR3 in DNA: TGCAGTGCTAGCCAGCCAAACTATGGCTACACCTTC.

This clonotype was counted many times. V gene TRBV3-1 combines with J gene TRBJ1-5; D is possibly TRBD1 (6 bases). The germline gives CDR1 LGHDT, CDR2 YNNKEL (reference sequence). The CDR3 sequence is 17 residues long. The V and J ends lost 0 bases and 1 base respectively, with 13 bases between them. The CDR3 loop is CASSQEWVGQSNQPQHF. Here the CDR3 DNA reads TGTGCCAGCAGCCAAGAATGGGTAGGACAGAGCAATCAGCCCCAGCATTTT.

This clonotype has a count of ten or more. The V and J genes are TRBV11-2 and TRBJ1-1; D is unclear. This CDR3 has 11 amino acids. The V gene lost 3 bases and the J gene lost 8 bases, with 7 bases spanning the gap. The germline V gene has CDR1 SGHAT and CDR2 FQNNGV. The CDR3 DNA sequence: TGTGCCAGCAGCTTCACAGTAGAAGCTTTCTTT. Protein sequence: CASSFTVEAFF. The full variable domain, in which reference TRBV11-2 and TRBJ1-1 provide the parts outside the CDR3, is EAGVAQSPRYKIIEKRQSVAFWCNPISGHATLYWYQQILGQGPKLLIQFQNNGVVDDSQLPKDRFSAERLKGVDSTLKIQPAKLEDSAVYLCASSFTVEAFFGQGTRLTVV.

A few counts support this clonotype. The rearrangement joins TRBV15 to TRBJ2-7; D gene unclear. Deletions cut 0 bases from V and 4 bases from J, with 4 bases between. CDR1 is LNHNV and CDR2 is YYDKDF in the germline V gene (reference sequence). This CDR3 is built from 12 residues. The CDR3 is CATSRDLYEQYF. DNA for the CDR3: TGTGCCACCAGCAGAGATCTGTACGAGCAGTACTTC.

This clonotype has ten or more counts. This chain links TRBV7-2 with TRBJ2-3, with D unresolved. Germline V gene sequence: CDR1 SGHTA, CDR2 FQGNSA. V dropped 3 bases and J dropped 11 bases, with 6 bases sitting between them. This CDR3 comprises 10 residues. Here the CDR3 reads CASSFYKQYF. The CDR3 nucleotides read TGTGCCAGCAGCTTTTATAAGCAGTATTTT.

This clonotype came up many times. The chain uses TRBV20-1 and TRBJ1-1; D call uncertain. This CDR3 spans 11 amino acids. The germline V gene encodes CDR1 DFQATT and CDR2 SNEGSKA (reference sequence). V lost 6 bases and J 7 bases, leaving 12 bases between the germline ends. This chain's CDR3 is CSAPDGHEAFF. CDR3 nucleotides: TGCAGTGCGCCAGACGGTCATGAAGCTTTCTTT.

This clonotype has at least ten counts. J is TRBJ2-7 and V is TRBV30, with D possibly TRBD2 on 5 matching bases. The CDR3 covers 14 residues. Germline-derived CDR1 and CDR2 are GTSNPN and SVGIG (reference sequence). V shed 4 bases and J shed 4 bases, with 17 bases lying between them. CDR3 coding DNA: TGTGCCTGGAACGAGGGCTCTTCAACGTACGAGCAGTACTTC. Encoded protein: CAWNEGSSTYEQYF.

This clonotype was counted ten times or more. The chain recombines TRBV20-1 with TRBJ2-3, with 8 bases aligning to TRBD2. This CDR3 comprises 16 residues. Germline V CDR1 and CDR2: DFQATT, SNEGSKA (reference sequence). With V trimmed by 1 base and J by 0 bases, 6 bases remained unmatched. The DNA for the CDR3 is TGCAGTGCTAGAGGGGGGGCTAGCGGGAGCACAGATACGCAGTATTTT. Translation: CSARGGASGSTDTQYF.

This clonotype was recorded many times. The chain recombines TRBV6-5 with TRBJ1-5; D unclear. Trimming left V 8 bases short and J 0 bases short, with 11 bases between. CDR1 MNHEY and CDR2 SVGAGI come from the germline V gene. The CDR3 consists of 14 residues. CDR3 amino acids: CASGPHLSNQPQHF. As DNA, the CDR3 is TGTGCCAGCGGGCCCCACCTTAGCAATCAGCCCCAGCATTTT.

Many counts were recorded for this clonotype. The chain's CDR3 is CATSHNTGELFF. The CDR3 region has the DNA TGTGCGACTAGCCATAACACCGGGGAGCTGTTTTTT. The rearrangement joins TRBV12-3 or TRBV12-4 to TRBJ2-2, with 7 bases aligning to TRBD2. This CDR3 has 12 amino acids.

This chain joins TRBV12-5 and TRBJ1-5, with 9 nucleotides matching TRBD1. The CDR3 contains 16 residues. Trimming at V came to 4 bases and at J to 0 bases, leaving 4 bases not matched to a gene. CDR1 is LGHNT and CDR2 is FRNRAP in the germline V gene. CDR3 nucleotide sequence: TGTGCTAGTGGTTCCACAGGGGGCGGTAGCAATCAGCCCCAGCATTTT. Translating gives CASGSTGGGSNQPQHF.

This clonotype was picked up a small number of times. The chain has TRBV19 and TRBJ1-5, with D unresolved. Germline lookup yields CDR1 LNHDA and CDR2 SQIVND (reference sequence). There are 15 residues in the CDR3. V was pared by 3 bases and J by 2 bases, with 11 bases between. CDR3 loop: CASSIGPAGNQPQHF. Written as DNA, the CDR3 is TGTGCCAGTAGTATCGGGCCGGCGGGCAATCAGCCCCAGCATTTT.

CDR3 bases: TGTGCCAGCAGCGTAGAGCTCAAACCGACCAGACCCCTAAACGAGCAGTACGTC. Its protein product is CASSVELKPTRPLNEQYV. The gene calls are TRBV9 and TRBJ2-7, with D hard to call. Deletions cut 0 bases from V and 5 bases from J, with 24 bases between. The CDR3 extends over 18 amino acids. CDR1 SGDLS and CDR2 YYNGEE come from the germline V gene.

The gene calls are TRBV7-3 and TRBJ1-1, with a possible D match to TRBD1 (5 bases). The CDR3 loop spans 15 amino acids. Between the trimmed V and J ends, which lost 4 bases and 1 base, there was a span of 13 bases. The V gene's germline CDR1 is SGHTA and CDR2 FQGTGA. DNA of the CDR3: TGTGCCAGCAGCTATAGGGGCGGATCGAACACTGAAGCTTTCTTT. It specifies CASSYRGGSNTEAFF.

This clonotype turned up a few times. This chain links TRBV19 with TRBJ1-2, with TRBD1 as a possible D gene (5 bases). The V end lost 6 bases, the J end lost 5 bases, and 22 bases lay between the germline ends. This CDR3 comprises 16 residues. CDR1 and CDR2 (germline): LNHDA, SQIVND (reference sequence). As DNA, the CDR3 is TGTGCCAGTAGCACGGACCTAGCAGGGCCCAAATATGGCTACACCTTC. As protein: CASSTDLAGPKYGYTF.

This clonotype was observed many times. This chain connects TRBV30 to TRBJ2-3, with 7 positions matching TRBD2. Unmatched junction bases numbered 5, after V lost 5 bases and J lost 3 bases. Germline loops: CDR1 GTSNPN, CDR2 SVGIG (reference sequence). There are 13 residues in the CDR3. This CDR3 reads CAWGALATDTQYF. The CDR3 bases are TGTGCCTGGGGAGCACTAGCGACAGATACGCAGTATTTT.

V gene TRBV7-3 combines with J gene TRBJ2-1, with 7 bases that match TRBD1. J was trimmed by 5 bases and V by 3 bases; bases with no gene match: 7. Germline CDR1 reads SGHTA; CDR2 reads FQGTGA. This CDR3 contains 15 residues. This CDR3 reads CASSFHGQDDNEQFF. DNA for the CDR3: TGTGCCAGCAGCTTTCACGGACAGGACGACAATGAGCAGTTCTTC.

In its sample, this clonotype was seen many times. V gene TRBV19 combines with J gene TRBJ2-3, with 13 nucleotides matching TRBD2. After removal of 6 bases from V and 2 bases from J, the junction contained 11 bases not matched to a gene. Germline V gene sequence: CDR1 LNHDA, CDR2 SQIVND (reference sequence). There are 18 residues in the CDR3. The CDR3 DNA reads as TGTGCCAGTAGCGATCGTCCGGGACTAGCGGGGTCCACAGATACGCAGTATTTT. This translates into CASSDRPGLAGSTDTQYF. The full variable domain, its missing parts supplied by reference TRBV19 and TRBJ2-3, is DGGITQSPKYLFRKEGQNVTLSCEQNLNHDAMYWYRQDPGQGLRLIYYSQIVNDFQKGDIAEGYSVSREKKESFPLTVTSAQKNPTAFYLCASSDRPGLAGSTDTQYFGPGTRLTVL.

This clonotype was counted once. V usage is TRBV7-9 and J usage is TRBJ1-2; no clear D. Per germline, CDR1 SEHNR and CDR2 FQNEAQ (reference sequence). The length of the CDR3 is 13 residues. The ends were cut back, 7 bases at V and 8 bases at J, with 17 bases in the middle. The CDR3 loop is CASTLAEPGGYTF. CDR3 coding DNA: TGTGCCAGCACCCTAGCGGAGCCGGGGGGCTACACCTTC.

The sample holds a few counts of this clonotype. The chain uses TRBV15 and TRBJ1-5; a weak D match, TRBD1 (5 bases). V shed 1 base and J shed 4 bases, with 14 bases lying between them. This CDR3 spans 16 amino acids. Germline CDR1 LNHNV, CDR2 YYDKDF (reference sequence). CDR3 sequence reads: CATSRVGWGVNQPQHF. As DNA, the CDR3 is TGTGCCACCAGCAGAGTTGGTTGGGGGGTTAATCAGCCCCAGCATTTT.

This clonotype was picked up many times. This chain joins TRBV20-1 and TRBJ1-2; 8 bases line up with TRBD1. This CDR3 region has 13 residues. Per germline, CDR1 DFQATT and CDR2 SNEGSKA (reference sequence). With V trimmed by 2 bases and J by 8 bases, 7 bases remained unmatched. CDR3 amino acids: CSARIQGVSGYTF. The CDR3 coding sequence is TGCAGTGCTAGAATACAGGGGGTTAGCGGCTACACCTTC.

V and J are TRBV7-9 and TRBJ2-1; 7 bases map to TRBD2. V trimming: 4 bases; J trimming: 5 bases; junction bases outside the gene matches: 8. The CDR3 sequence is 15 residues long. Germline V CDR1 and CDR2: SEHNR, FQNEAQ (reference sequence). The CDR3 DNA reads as TGTGCCAGCAGCTCTGGACTAGTAGTCAACAATGAGCAGTTCTTC. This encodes CASSSGLVVNNEQFF.

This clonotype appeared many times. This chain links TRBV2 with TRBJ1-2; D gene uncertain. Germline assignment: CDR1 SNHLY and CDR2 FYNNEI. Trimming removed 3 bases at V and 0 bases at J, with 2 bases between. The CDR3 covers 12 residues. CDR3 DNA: TGTGCCAGCAGTGAGTCTAACTATGGCTACACCTTC. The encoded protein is CASSESNYGYTF.

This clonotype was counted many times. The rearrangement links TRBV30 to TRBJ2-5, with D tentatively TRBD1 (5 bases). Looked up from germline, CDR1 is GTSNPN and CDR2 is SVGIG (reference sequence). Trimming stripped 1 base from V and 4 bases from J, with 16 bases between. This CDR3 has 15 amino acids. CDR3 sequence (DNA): TGTGCCTGGAGTGGGGGCTCCTCGACGGCAGAGACCCAGTACTTC. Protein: CAWSGGSSTAETQYF.

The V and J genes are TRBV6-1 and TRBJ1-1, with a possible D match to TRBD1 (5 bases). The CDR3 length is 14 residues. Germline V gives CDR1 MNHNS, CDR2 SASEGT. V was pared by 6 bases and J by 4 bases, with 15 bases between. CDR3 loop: CASSTSRGGTEAFF. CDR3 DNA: TGTGCCAGCAGCACAAGCCGGGGGGGCACTGAAGCTTTCTTT.

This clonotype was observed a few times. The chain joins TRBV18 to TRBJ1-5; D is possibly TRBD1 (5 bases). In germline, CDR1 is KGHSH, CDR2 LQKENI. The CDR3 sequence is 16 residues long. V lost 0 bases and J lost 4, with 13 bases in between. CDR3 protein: CASSPPGAGSNQPQHF. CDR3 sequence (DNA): TGTGCCAGCTCACCACCCGGGGCGGGCTCTAATCAGCCCCAGCATTTT.

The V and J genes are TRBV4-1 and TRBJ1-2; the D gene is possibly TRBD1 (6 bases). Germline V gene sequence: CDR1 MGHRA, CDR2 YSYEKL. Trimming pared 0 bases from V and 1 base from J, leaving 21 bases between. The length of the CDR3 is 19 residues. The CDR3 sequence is CASSQDLGLRGPYNYGYTF. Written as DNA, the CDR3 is TGCGCCAGCAGCCAAGATCTAGGGCTCAGGGGTCCCTATAACTATGGCTACACCTTC.

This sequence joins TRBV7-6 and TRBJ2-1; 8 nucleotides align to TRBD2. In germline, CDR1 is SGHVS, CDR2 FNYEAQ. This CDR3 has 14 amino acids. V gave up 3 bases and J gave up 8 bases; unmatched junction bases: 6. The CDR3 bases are TGTGCCAGCAGCTTTGTAGCGGGACACGATGAGCAGTTCTTC. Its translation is CASSFVAGHDEQFF.

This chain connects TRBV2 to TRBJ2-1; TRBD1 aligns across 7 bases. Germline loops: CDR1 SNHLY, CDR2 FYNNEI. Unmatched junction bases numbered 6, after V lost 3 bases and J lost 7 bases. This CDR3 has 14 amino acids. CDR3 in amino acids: CASSEVDRLNEQFF. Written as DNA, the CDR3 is TGTGCCAGCAGTGAGGTGGACAGGTTAAATGAGCAGTTCTTC.